This T cell receptor (beta chain) stems from a study of blood T cell repertoires in COVID-19. CDR1 LGHDT and CDR2 YNNKEL come from the germline V gene (reference sequence). CDR3 length: 20 amino acids. J lost 4 bases, V lost 1 base, and 17 bases had no gene match. Methods used by the authors: By means of reference gene primer amplification, nucleated cell counts were estimated. TCRdb's table, derived via immunoSEQ multiplex PCR, lists solely in-frame clones and lacks some. Clonal size and the V and J genes are those of that table, whereas D and trimming came from the DNA. The table includes around 270,000 clones, 84% detected once.

The rearrangement uses TRBV3-1 (or the pseudogene TRBV3-2) and TRBJ2-5, with 11 bases fitting TRBD2. This clonotype originated in a woman aged 40 to 55 who had recovered from COVID-19. What was sequenced was peripheral blood. In DNA, the CDR3 is TGTGCCAGCAGCCAAGGGAAAGGGCGTAGCGGGGGGGCCCGAACAGAGACCCAGTACTTC. Amino acid sequence: CASSQGKGRSGGARTETQYF.